A single sample gave rise to the 27 T cell receptor beta chains below, sequenced in a study of a mutant IDH1 vaccine in newly diagnosed glioma. What these receptors recognize is not known. Clones were read by immunoSEQ multiplex PCR, and TCRdb kept only the in-frame ones, dropping some. The repertoire has almost 95,000 clones, nearly 90% of them found once; the top ten carry approximately 0.8%. Documented time point: week 47, end of study. Doses of 300 ug of mutant IDH1 20-mer peptide were given with topical imiquimod. The specimen comprised PBMCs, sampled from a glioma patient whose treatment included an IDH1 peptide vaccine. The receptors originated from a woman between 45 and 65 years old with glioma.

The table lists this clone with a count of one. The chain employs TRBV5-1 and TRBJ1-2, with 8 bases aligning to TRBD1. The length of the CDR3 is 13 residues. J lost 6 bases, V lost 4 bases, and 5 bases had no gene match. Germline loops: CDR1 SGHRS, CDR2 YFSETQ. CDR3 coding DNA: TGCGCCAGCAGCCCAGGACAGGGTGATGGCTACACCTTC. This translates into CASSPGQGDGYTF.

V usage is TRBV10-3 and J usage is TRBJ2-1; 15 bases fit TRBD2. The junction had 7 bases not matched to a gene; V was cut back by 1 base and J by 3 bases. Looked up from germline, CDR1 is ENHRY and CDR2 is SYGVKD. The CDR3 has 19 amino acids. DNA of the CDR3: TGTGCCATCAGTGAGTTGGGACTAGCGGGAGGTGGTCTCTACAATGAGCAGTTCTTC. This translates into CAISELGLAGGGLYNEQFF.

The chain has TRBV9 and TRBJ1-3; 8 bases are a match to TRBD1. This CDR3 region has 18 residues. Losses at the gene ends were 0 bases for V and 0 bases for J; bases not matched to a gene: 8. CDR1 SGDLS and CDR2 YYNGEE come from the germline V gene. The CDR3 DNA reads as TGTGCCAGCAGCGTAGTCAGGAGGACAGGGCCCTCTGGAAACACCATATATTTT. It encodes CASSVVRRTGPSGNTIYF.

On this clone: The same CDR3 arises from other DNA sequences in this sample as well. V usage is TRBV18 and J usage is TRBJ2-3; the match to TRBD2 covers 13 bases. The CDR3 extends over 15 amino acids. The V segment lost 4 bases and the J segment 3 bases; nucleotides outside the gene matches: 1. The germline V gene encodes CDR1 KGHSH and CDR2 LQKENI. The CDR3 coding sequence is TGTGCCAGCTCACGGACTAGCGGGAGTACAGATACGCAGTATTTT. Translated, it gives CASSRTSGSTDTQYF.

This clone was seen a single time. This chain links TRBV4-2 with TRBJ2-1; 10 positions agree with TRBD2. This CDR3 contains 16 residues. With V trimmed by 0 bases and J by 2 bases, 1 base remained unmatched. The germline V gene encodes CDR1 LGHNA and CDR2 YNFKEQ. CDR3 coding DNA: TGTGCCAGCAGCCAAGAAACTAGCGGGGCCTACAATGAGCAGTTCTTC. Its protein is CASSQETSGAYNEQFF.

CDR3 DNA sequence: TGTGCCAGTAGTACCTCAGGGGTTCCTAATGAAAAACTGTTTTTT. Translating it yields CASSTSGVPNEKLFF. J is TRBJ1-4 and V is TRBV19, with D possibly being TRBD1 (6 bases). CDR1 and CDR2 from the germline V gene are LNHDA and SQIVND (reference sequence). Trimming cost V 4 bases and J 3 bases, with 12 bases left between them. CDR3 length: 15 residues.

The chain recombines TRBV5-6 with TRBJ2-7; 9 bases align to TRBD1. This CDR3 region has 15 residues. With V trimmed by 2 bases and J by 0 bases, 3 bases remained unmatched. Germline-derived CDR1 and CDR2 are SGHDT and YYEEEE. The CDR3 nucleotides are TGTGCCAGCAGCTTATTACAGGGGGCCTCCTACGAGCAGTACTTC. Translation: CASSLLQGASYEQYF.

Here the CDR3 reads CASSAGTSGNNEQFF. CDR3 coding DNA: TGTGCCAGCAGTGCCGGGACTAGCGGGAACAATGAGCAGTTCTTC. The chain couples TRBV6-1 to TRBJ2-1, with 13 bases that match TRBD2. The trim removed 4 bases at V and 5 bases at J, leaving 2 bases unmatched. Germline V CDR1 and CDR2: MNHNS, SASEGT. The CDR3 consists of 15 residues.

The rearrangement uses TRBV9 and TRBJ2-1; 7 bases are a match to TRBD1. The germline CDR1 and CDR2 sequences are SGDLS and YYNGEE. The CDR3 is 15 residues long. Trimming removed 0 bases from V and 4 bases from J; junction bases left unmatched: 4. DNA of the CDR3: TGTGCCAGCAGCGTAGGAGGGGGCGAGTACAATGAGCAGTTCTTC. Its protein is CASSVGGGEYNEQFF.

The CDR3 nucleotides read TGTGCCAGCCTCCGACTCTCGACAGGAAGAGGCGGCTACACCTTC. It yields the protein CASLRLSTGRGGYTF. The chain uses TRBV11-2 and TRBJ1-2; D might be TRBD1 (6 bases). The V and J ends lost 8 bases and 8 bases respectively, with 24 bases between them. In germline, CDR1 is SGHAT, CDR2 FQNNGV. The CDR3 covers 15 residues.

The V gene is TRBV5-1, the J gene TRBJ1-1; D is undetermined. Trimming took 3 bases from V and 0 from J, leaving 12 bases between them. Germline V CDR1 and CDR2: SGHRS, YFSETQ. The CDR3 loop spans 15 amino acids. The CDR3 protein is CASSYRRDMNTEAFF. For the CDR3, the DNA is TGCGCCAGCAGCTATCGAAGGGATATGAACACTGAAGCTTTCTTT.

The rearrangement uses TRBV6-5 and TRBJ2-1; D is unresolved. CDR3 size: 15 residues. CDR1 is MNHEY and CDR2 is SVGAGI in the germline V gene. V shed 2 bases and J shed 4 bases, with 12 bases lying between them. Written as DNA, the CDR3 is TGTGCCAGCAGTTACGAATTTAGGGTTTACAATGAGCAGTTCTTC. Translated: CASSYEFRVYNEQFF.

The chain has TRBV9 and TRBJ2-1; tentative D call: TRBD2 (5 bases). The germline V gene encodes CDR1 SGDLS and CDR2 YYNGEE. CDR3 length: 17 amino acids. Trimming shortened V by 3 bases and J by 5 bases, and 21 bases separated the two germline ends. The CDR3, as DNA: TGTGCCAGCAGCGAGGCTCGGACCATCGGGGTCCACAATGAGCAGTTCTTC. Encoded protein: CASSEARTIGVHNEQFF. The full variable domain, with the rest looked up from reference TRBV9 and TRBJ2-1, is DSGVTQTPKHLITATGQRVTLRCSPRSGDLSVYWYQQSLDQGLQFLIQYYNGEERAKGNILERFSAQQFPDLHSELNLSSLELGDSALYFCASSEARTIGVHNEQFFGPGTRLTVL.

This chain joins TRBV5-5 and TRBJ2-3; D is perhaps TRBD2 (5 bases). The CDR3 contains 14 residues. V was shortened by 1 base and J by 2 bases, with 8 bases between the two germline ends. Germline CDR1 is SGHKS and CDR2 is YYEKEE (reference sequence). CDR3 region: CASSLTGITDTQYF. The CDR3 DNA sequence: TGTGCCAGCAGCTTGACGGGAATCACAGATACGCAGTATTTT. The complete variable domain, with remaining parts taken from reference TRBV5-5 and TRBJ2-3, reads DAGVTQSPTHLIKTRGQQVTLRCSPISGHKSVSWYQQVLGQGPQFIFQYYEKEERGRGNFPDRFSARQFPNYSSELNVNALLLGDSALYLCASSLTGITDTQYFGPGTRLTVL.

Only one count was recorded for this clone. J is TRBJ2-3 and V is TRBV19, with D unresolved. The germline V gene encodes CDR1 LNHDA and CDR2 SQIVND (reference sequence). This CDR3 comprises 13 residues. V lost 5 bases and J 5 bases, leaving 11 bases between the germline ends. CDR3 nucleotide sequence: TGTGCCAGTAGTTCTGATTTGGAAGATACGCAGTATTTT. It translates to CASSSDLEDTQYF.

The rearrangement joins TRBV12-5 to TRBJ2-2, with D possibly TRBD1 on 6 matching bases. Germline V CDR1 and CDR2: LGHNT, FRNRAP. CDR3 length: 17 amino acids. Trimming pared 3 bases from V and 2 bases from J, leaving 16 bases between. CDR3 DNA sequence: TGTGCTAGTGGTTTTTGGGTCGACAGGAGAAACACCGGGGAGCTGTTTTTT. Protein product: CASGFWVDRRNTGELFF.

This chain connects TRBV28 to TRBJ1-2; D not certain. The germline CDR1 and CDR2 sequences are MDHEN and SYDVKM. The CDR3 runs 17 residues. Trimming removed 1 base from V and 4 bases from J, with 19 bases in between. The CDR3, as DNA: TGTGCCAGCAGTTTATCCCTTTTTGGGCTATTAGCCTATGGCTACACCTTC. Translated: CASSLSLFGLLAYGYTF.

The CDR3 bases are TGTGCCAGCAGTTTGGGCGACGAGCAGTACTTC. Its protein product is CASSLGDEQYF. V gene TRBV6-5 combines with J gene TRBJ2-7; D is unclear. Trimming stripped 4 bases from V and 5 bases from J, with 6 bases between. This CDR3 is built from 11 residues. The germline V gene encodes CDR1 MNHEY and CDR2 SVGAGI.

This clone was detected only a few times. This chain uses TRBV7-9 with TRBJ2-1, with unresolved D. The germline V gene has CDR1 SEHNR and CDR2 FQNEAQ (reference sequence). The length of the CDR3 is 13 residues. Trimming shortened V by 1 base and J by 6 bases, and 7 bases separated the two germline ends. The CDR3 DNA sequence: TGTGCCAGCAGCTTAGTGTTAGGCAATGAGCAGTTCTTC. Translating it yields CASSLVLGNEQFF.

The V and J genes are TRBV7-9 and TRBJ2-3; a weak D match, TRBD1 (6 bases). The CDR3 consists of 12 residues. The V gene lost 11 bases and the J gene lost 1 base, with 10 bases spanning the gap. Germline CDR1 is SEHNR and CDR2 is FQNEAQ (reference sequence). For the CDR3, the DNA is TGTGCCGGGGGCGCTCGCACAGATACGCAGTATTTT. This codes for CAGGARTDTQYF.

This chain joins TRBV7-3 and TRBJ2-1, with 10 positions matching TRBD2. The length of the CDR3 is 21 residues. Germline V gene sequence: CDR1 SGHTA, CDR2 FQGTGA. The V and J ends lost 3 bases and 0 bases, in that order; junction bases with no gene match: 17. DNA for the CDR3: TGTGCCAGCAGCTTCGGCCCTCGTCTAGCGGGAGATGAGAGCTCCTACAATGAGCAGTTCTTC. As protein: CASSFGPRLAGDESSYNEQFF.

CDR3 protein: CASSAVRSYNEQFF. The CDR3 region has the DNA TGTGCCAGCAGCGCCGTCCGGAGCTACAATGAGCAGTTCTTC. J is TRBJ2-1 and V is TRBV7-6; D remains ambiguous. Trimming shortened V by 5 bases and J by 3 bases, and 11 bases separated the two germline ends. The length of the CDR3 is 14 residues. Germline lookup yields CDR1 SGHVS and CDR2 FNYEAQ.

The chain links TRBV19 to TRBJ2-7, with 8 bases matching TRBD1. The CDR3 is 15 residues long. Germline trimming cut 6 bases from V and 4 bases from J; bases unmatched to any gene: 11. Per the germline V gene, CDR1 is LNHDA and CDR2 is SQIVND (reference sequence). The DNA for the CDR3 is TGTGCCAGTAGCGAGTCGGACAGGGACGTGTACGAGCAGTACTTC. Protein sequence: CASSESDRDVYEQYF.

The V gene is TRBV5-6, the J gene TRBJ2-5; weak D call: TRBD2 (6 bases). Between the trimmed V and J ends, which lost 0 bases and 4 bases, there was a span of 7 bases. Germline V gene sequence: CDR1 SGHDT, CDR2 YYEEEE. CDR3 length: 13 amino acids. DNA of the CDR3: TGTGCCAGCAGCTTGGTGGGGGGAGAGACCCAGTACTTC. It encodes CASSLVGGETQYF.

CDR3: CASSIPSYNEQFF. In DNA form, the CDR3 reads TGTGCCAGTAGTATCCCCTCCTACAATGAGCAGTTCTTC. The chain uses TRBV19 and TRBJ2-1, with D uncertain. The V end lost 3 bases, the J end lost 0 bases, and 3 bases lay between the germline ends. The CDR3 contains 13 residues. Germline CDR1 and CDR2: LNHDA and SQIVND (reference sequence).

This rearrangement joins TRBV19 to TRBJ1-5; D gene ambiguous. CDR1 and CDR2 from the germline V gene are LNHDA and SQIVND (reference sequence). The CDR3 runs to 14 residues. V was cut by 7 bases and J by 6 bases, with 16 bases left in between. CDR3 DNA sequence: TGTGCCAGTACCGCGACCCTCCCCGGTCAGCCCCAGCATTTT. This translates into CASTATLPGQPQHF.

The chain employs TRBV28 and TRBJ2-7; D is unclear. CDR1 is MDHEN and CDR2 is SYDVKM in the germline V gene. CDR3 length equals 15 residues. Between the trimmed V and J ends, which lost 4 bases and 4 bases, there was a span of 17 bases. The chain's CDR3 is CASSSLPTGMYEQYF. The CDR3 DNA reads as TGTGCCAGCAGTTCTTTGCCCACGGGTATGTACGAGCAGTACTTC.